These 27 T cell receptor beta chains came from one sample sequenced in a study of vaccination effects on CD4 cells after COVID-19. ViraFEST assay sequencing came after antigen-specific CD4+ T cells were expanded with viral peptide pools. Scientists isolated CD4+ T cells after an approximately 10-day culture period ended. Recipients of the vaccine had no prior SARS-CoV-2 infection and negative nucleocapsid antibodies. The antigens of these receptors remain unknown. Profiling relied on immunoSEQ multiplex PCR, and the TCRdb table lists in-frame clones only, not all of them. The sample contains 55,000 to 80,000 clones, about four fifths of which appear only once. The sequences come from CD4+ T cells from PBMCs cultured with SARS-CoV-2 spike peptides, collected before COVID-19 vaccination. Every receptor here comes from a human donor who received a COVID-19 vaccine.

The genes are TRBV5-1 and TRBJ1-1, with D possibly matching TRBD1 (6 bases). Looked up from germline, CDR1 is SGHRS and CDR2 is YFSETQ. The CDR3 covers 14 residues. V lost 4 bases and J 1 base, leaving 11 bases between the germline ends. Written as DNA, the CDR3 is TGCGCCAGCAGCCGGGACACCCCGAACACTGAAGCTTTCTTT. It specifies CASSRDTPNTEAFF.

This chain uses TRBV3-1 (or the pseudogene TRBV3-2) with TRBJ2-1; D gene ambiguous. The CDR3 is 17 amino acids. Per the germline V gene, CDR1 is LGHDT and CDR2 is YNNKEL (reference sequence). Trimming removed 3 bases at V and 0 bases at J, with 15 bases between. CDR3 loop: CASSHDAEPSSYNEQFF. CDR3 sequence (DNA): TGTGCCAGCAGCCATGACGCGGAGCCGAGCTCCTACAATGAGCAGTTCTTC.

This chain connects TRBV10-1 to TRBJ2-4, with a possible D match to TRBD1 (5 bases). CDR3 length equals 13 residues. V lost 6 bases and J 5 bases, leaving 11 bases between the germline ends. Per the germline V gene, CDR1 is WNHNN and CDR2 is SYGVQD (reference sequence). The CDR3 region has the DNA TGCGCCAGCAGCCTTACAGGAGAAAACATTCAGTACTTC. This gives the protein CASSLTGENIQYF.

CDR3 nucleotides: TGTGCCAGCAGGTATGCAGGGCTCGGCTATGGCTACACCTTC. As protein: CASRYAGLGYGYTF. V is TRBV28 and J is TRBJ1-2; a possible D gene is TRBD1 (5 bases). Per germline, CDR1 MDHEN and CDR2 SYDVKM. The CDR3 length is 14 residues. V was trimmed by 6 bases and J by 4 bases, leaving 15 bases between them.

The rearrangement links TRBV7-9 to TRBJ1-3; D gene ambiguous. V dropped 11 bases and J dropped 0 bases, with 8 bases sitting between them. The V gene's germline CDR1 is SEHNR and CDR2 FQNEAQ (reference sequence). The CDR3 length is 12 residues. CDR3 region: CAGHSSGNTIYF. The CDR3 DNA follows: TGTGCCGGGCACAGCTCTGGAAACACCATATATTTT.

The rearrangement links TRBV30 to TRBJ1-1, with no clear D. V was shortened by 5 bases and J by 1 base, with 5 bases between the two germline ends. The germline V gene encodes CDR1 GTSNPN and CDR2 SVGIG (reference sequence). The CDR3 extends over 11 amino acids. CDR3 loop: CAWVTNTEAFF. For the CDR3, the DNA is TGTGCCTGGGTGACGAACACTGAAGCTTTCTTT.

The chain uses TRBV28 and TRBJ2-2; 10 nucleotides match TRBD1. This CDR3 contains 15 residues. Trimming removed 6 bases from V and 4 bases from J; junction bases left unmatched: 5. In germline, CDR1 is MDHEN, CDR2 SYDVKM. The CDR3 bases are TGTGCCAGCAGCATTTGGACAGGGGGCACCGGGGAGCTGTTTTTT. Translating it yields CASSIWTGGTGELFF.

This clone appeared once. This chain links TRBV6-5 with TRBJ2-3, with a weak D call TRBD1 (5 bases). The CDR3 is made up of 15 amino acids. The V gene lost 5 bases and the J gene lost 4 bases, with 16 bases spanning the gap. The germline gives CDR1 MNHEY, CDR2 SVGAGI. The CDR3 DNA is TGTGCCAGCAGTAGCCCGGCCAGGGTCGCAGATACGCAGTATTTT. Translated: CASSSPARVADTQYF.

The chain carries TRBV11-2 and TRBJ2-2; TRBD2 agrees at 15 bases. The germline V gene encodes CDR1 SGHAT and CDR2 FQNNGV. J was trimmed by 4 bases and V by 2 bases; bases with no gene match: 5. There are 18 residues in the CDR3. CDR3 protein: CASSLIGTSGGPTGELFF. For the CDR3, the DNA is TGTGCCAGCAGCTTAATCGGGACTAGCGGGGGGCCCACCGGGGAGCTGTTTTTT.

Only a few counts were recorded for this clone. The CDR3 DNA reads TGTGCCAGCAGCTCCCAGGCCGCCTCTGGAAACACCATATATTTT. It translates to CASSSQAASGNTIYF. The chain employs TRBV5-6 and TRBJ1-3; D remains ambiguous. The V end lost 3 bases, the J end lost 0 bases, and 10 bases lay between the germline ends. Per the germline V gene, CDR1 is SGHDT and CDR2 is YYEEEE. The CDR3 spans 15 residues.

The V and J genes are TRBV19 and TRBJ1-3; D is unclear. Trimming took off 6 bases at V and 4 bases at J, with 28 bases between the two ends. The length of the CDR3 is 19 residues. Germline-derived CDR1 and CDR2 are LNHDA and SQIVND (reference sequence). The CDR3 DNA is TGTGCCAGTAGCCGATCCTCTCCGGGCGGCTCACCGGGGGGAAACACCATATATTTT. This gives the protein CASSRSSPGGSPGGNTIYF.

The CDR3 DNA sequence: TGTGCCAGCAGTGAAGTTCCGGCGACAGGGGATAGCACAGATACGCAGTATTTT. Protein: CASSEVPATGDSTDTQYF. This sequence joins TRBV2 and TRBJ2-3; 8 bases are a match to TRBD1. Per germline, CDR1 SNHLY and CDR2 FYNNEI. V dropped 1 base and J dropped 0; count of bases not matched to a gene: 9. The CDR3 is 18 residues long. The variable domain in full, completed from reference TRBV2 and TRBJ2-3, reads EPEVTQTPSHQVTQMGQEVILRCVPISNHLYFYWYRQILGQKVEFLVSFYNNEISEKSEIFDDQFSVERPDGSNFTLKIRSTKLEDSAMYFCASSEVPATGDSTDTQYFGPGTRLTVL.

The rearrangement links TRBV5-4 to TRBJ1-2; D call uncertain. V lost 0 bases, J lost 5 bases, and 14 bases lay in between. This CDR3 has 15 amino acids. The V gene's germline CDR1 is SGHNT and CDR2 YYREEE (reference sequence). CDR3 region: CASSLGPEMFYGYTF. The CDR3 bases are TGTGCCAGCAGCTTGGGCCCAGAAATGTTTTATGGCTACACCTTC. Drawing the rest from reference TRBV5-4 and TRBJ1-2, the complete variable domain is ETGVTQSPTHLIKTRGQQVTLRCSSQSGHNTVSWYQQALGQGPQFIFQYYREEENGRGNFPPRFSGLQFPNYSSELNVNALELDDSALYLCASSLGPEMFYGYTFGSGTRLTVV.

The chain couples TRBV19 to TRBJ2-2; TRBD1 agrees at 10 bases. Germline-derived CDR1 and CDR2 are LNHDA and SQIVND (reference sequence). V dropped 4 bases and J dropped 4; count of bases not matched to a gene: 3. There are 15 residues in the CDR3. The CDR3 DNA follows: TGTGCCAGTAGTAACCGGGACAGGGGCACCGGGGAGCTGTTTTTT. It is translated as CASSNRDRGTGELFF. Combining the CDR3 with reference TRBV19 and TRBJ2-2 gives the whole variable domain DGGITQSPKYLFRKEGQNVTLSCEQNLNHDAMYWYRQDPGQGLRLIYYSQIVNDFQKGDIAEGYSVSREKKESFPLTVTSAQKNPTAFYLCASSNRDRGTGELFFGEGSRLTVL.

The V and J genes are TRBV5-1 and TRBJ2-2; D is unclear. The CDR3 has 15 amino acids. The germline V gene has CDR1 SGHRS and CDR2 YFSETQ. Trimming removed 0 bases at V and 5 bases at J, with 11 bases between. The CDR3 loop reads CASSLATARTGELFF. The CDR3 DNA follows: TGCGCCAGCAGCTTGGCGACGGCGAGGACCGGGGAGCTGTTTTTT.

The chain joins TRBV5-4 to TRBJ1-2; D unclear. Germline CDR1 and CDR2: SGHNT and YYREEE (reference sequence). V was pared by 1 base and J by 1 base, with 17 bases between. The CDR3 contains 17 residues. The chain's CDR3 is CASSLKVGETVNYGYTF. Written as DNA, the CDR3 is TGTGCCAGCAGCTTGAAGGTTGGGGAAACAGTTAACTATGGCTACACCTTC.

The V gene is TRBV19, the J gene TRBJ1-1; TRBD1 is a possible D gene (6 bases). CDR3 length: 16 amino acids. CDR1 LNHDA and CDR2 SQIVND come from the germline V gene (reference sequence). V lost 6 bases to trimming and J lost 3 bases, with 20 bases between them. As DNA, the CDR3 is TGTGCCAGTAGACCAAGGACAGTAATTCGTCACACTGAAGCTTTCTTT. This sequence encodes CASRPRTVIRHTEAFF.

The chain uses TRBV19 and TRBJ1-2; TRBD1 aligns across 7 bases. The CDR3 runs 13 residues. The germline CDR1 and CDR2 sequences are LNHDA and SQIVND (reference sequence). J was trimmed by 7 bases and V by 7 bases; bases with no gene match: 9. CDR3 nucleotide sequence: TGTGCCAGTACGCCCGACAGGGTTGGTGGCTACACCTTC. It encodes CASTPDRVGGYTF.

J is TRBJ2-6 and V is TRBV7-8; perhaps TRBD2 as D (5 bases). V gave up 1 base and J gave up 2 bases, with 12 bases separating them. The germline gives CDR1 SGHVS, CDR2 FQNEAQ. The CDR3 sequence is 17 residues long. Here the CDR3 reads CASSLGGGGPGANVLTF. In DNA form, the CDR3 reads TGTGCCAGCAGCTTAGGAGGTGGCGGGCCTGGGGCCAACGTCCTGACTTTC.

This clone was found a few times. J is TRBJ1-2 and V is TRBV10-3; D remains unclear. Germline V gives CDR1 ENHRY, CDR2 SYGVKD. The germline V and J ends were trimmed by 3 bases and 7 bases, with 6 bases remaining between them. CDR3 size: 11 residues. CDR3 residues: CAISDGTGYTF. The CDR3 coding sequence is TGTGCCATCAGTGATGGAACTGGCTACACCTTC.

CDR3 in amino acids: CASRTGNEKLFF. In DNA form, the CDR3 reads TGTGCCAGCCGGACAGGGAATGAAAAACTGTTTTTT. The rearrangement links TRBV28 to TRBJ1-4, with 8 bases lining up with TRBD1. The length of the CDR3 is 12 residues. In germline, CDR1 is MDHEN, CDR2 SYDVKM. The V segment lost 8 bases and the J segment 5 bases; nucleotides outside the gene matches: 1. The full variable domain, in which reference TRBV28 and TRBJ1-4 provide the parts outside the CDR3, is DVKVTQSSRYLVKRTGEKVFLECVQDMDHENMFWYRQDPGLGLRLIYFSYDVKMKEKGDIPEGYSVSREKKERFSLILESASTNQTSMYLCASRTGNEKLFFGSGTQLSVL.

This chain uses TRBV11-1 with TRBJ1-1, with 8 bases matching TRBD1. CDR1 SGHAT and CDR2 FQDESV come from the germline V gene (reference sequence). J lost 4 bases, V lost 4 bases, and 8 bases had no gene match. The CDR3 is 15 residues long. The CDR3 nucleotides are TGTGCCAGCAGCTCCAGACAGGGGTTTGGCACTGAAGCTTTCTTT. Translation gives CASSSRQGFGTEAFF.

Only one count was recorded for this clone. The V call is TRBV29-1, the J call TRBJ1-3, with D unresolved. Germline V gives CDR1 SQVTM, CDR2 ANQGSEA. Trimming removed 3 bases at V and 0 bases at J, with 9 bases between. The CDR3 contains 14 residues. The DNA for the CDR3 is TGCAGCGTTGATGCGGGAATCTCTGGAAACACCATATATTTT. Residues: CSVDAGISGNTIYF.

The table lists this clone with a count of one. The genes are TRBV2 and TRBJ2-3; D unclear. V lost 6 bases, J lost 4 bases, and 8 bases lay in between. This CDR3 contains 12 residues. Germline CDR1 and CDR2: SNHLY and FYNNEI. The CDR3 nucleotides read TGTGCCAGCAGCCAGGTTGCAGATACGCAGTATTTT. This translates into CASSQVADTQYF.

This sequence joins TRBV9 and TRBJ2-5; no clear D. The germline V gene encodes CDR1 SGDLS and CDR2 YYNGEE. CDR3 length: 15 residues. V lost 0 bases, J lost 1 base, and 10 bases lay in between. The CDR3 nucleotides read TGTGCCAGCAGCGTAGCGATGGACCTCCAAGAGACCCAGTACTTC. Translating gives CASSVAMDLQETQYF.

J is TRBJ2-2 and V is TRBV27, with D possibly TRBD1 on 5 matching bases. Trimming removed 2 bases from V and 7 bases from J, with 8 bases in between. CDR3 size: 13 residues. Germline CDR1 is MNHEY and CDR2 is SMNVEV (reference sequence). CDR3 residues: CASSLGAVGELFF. The DNA of the CDR3 is TGTGCCAGCAGTTTAGGGGCGGTCGGGGAGCTGTTTTTT.

This chain connects TRBV5-1 to TRBJ2-1; no clear D. The V end lost 1 base, the J end lost 5 bases, and 7 bases lay between the germline ends. The germline V gene encodes CDR1 SGHRS and CDR2 YFSETQ. The CDR3 sequence is 13 residues long. CDR3 sequence (DNA): TGCGCCAGCAGCTTGCTTAGAGACAATGAGCAGTTCTTC. Translation gives CASSLLRDNEQFF.